This T cell receptor beta chain was sequenced during a study of blood T cells in healthy people across ages. Study context: Per two T cells, template switching captured roughly one barcoded beta molecule.

The CDR3 is 17 residues long. CDR1 is MRHNA and CDR2 is SNTAGT in the germline V gene. General study points: Unsorted PBMCs blocked a conclusive comparison of naive and antigen-experienced cells.

Together with a sample-barcoded 5' primer, a J-beta primer mix was included in a second PCR lasting roughly 6 to 12 cycles. Every sample returned 2.5 million or more CDR3-containing paired-end reads. TCRdb reprocessed the 5' RACE reads with MiXCR, giving one entry per CDR3 protein. The table records over 1,500,000 distinct CDR3 sequences, around 48% of them present only once. With regard to this clonotype: Its specificity is not known.

The source is a woman aged 40 to 50 in good health. Material: blood. The chain uses TRBV6-4 and TRBJ2-4; 11 bases map to TRBD2. The J call could be wrong; TRBJ2-7 is a better fit for the DNA end. In nucleotides, the CDR3 is TGTGCCAGCAGACTAAGTCTAGCGGGGGGAGATTTGTACGAGCAGTACTTC. Translating gives CASRLSLAGGDLYEQYF.